This T cell receptor beta chain is from a study of neurological immune-mediated disorders. TCRdb itself ran the 5' RACE reads through MiXCR, one entry per CDR3 protein. Here the sample spans about 84,000 distinct CDR3 sequences, 10% to 13% being singletons. Germline CDR1 SGHRS, CDR2 YFSETQ. The length of the CDR3 is 15 residues. Germline trimming cut 0 bases from V and 10 bases from J; bases unmatched to any gene: 6. This clonotype was seen repeatedly, ten times or more. The chain is built from TRBV5-1 and TRBJ1-6, with TRBD1 identical over 8 bases. The clonotype originates from a man aged 35-49 years in good health. Input material: PBMCs. CDR3 nucleotide sequence: TGCGCCAGCAGCTTGGGACAGGGGATACGGTCACCCCTCCACTTT. It is translated as CASSLGQGIRSPLHF.